The TCR beta chain described here comes from a study of blood T cells in healthy people across ages. The second PCR ran about 6 to 12 cycles with a sample-barcoded 5' primer and J-beta primers. Each cDNA molecule carried a tag from a template-switch adaptor that contained 12 random nucleotides. TCRdb reprocessed the 5' RACE reads with MiXCR, giving one entry per CDR3 protein. The profile covers roughly 1,700,000 distinct CDR3 sequences, with 28% appearing a single time and approximately 7.7% taken by the ten largest. In this sample, this clonotype turned up many times. What it binds is unknown. The CDR3 loop spans 13 amino acids. Between the trimmed V and J ends, which lost 6 bases and 3 bases, there was a span of 6 bases. Germline CDR1 MDHEN, CDR2 SYDVKM. Whole-study results and caveats: Roughly linear age-related decline in beta diversity appeared, significant by age 40.

Sequencing was done on a sample of blood. The source is a woman aged 30 to 39 in good health. The rearrangement uses TRBV28 and TRBJ2-6, with D possibly being TRBD1 (5 bases). The CDR3 protein is CASRGRGANVLTF. DNA for the CDR3: TGTGCCAGCAGGGGGCGTGGGGCCAACGTCCTGACTTTC.